A selection of T cell receptor beta chains follows, all from one sample in a study of blood T cell repertoires in COVID-19. The repertoire was sequenced with immunoSEQ multiplex PCR; TCRdb's copy has only in-frame clones and lacks some. The sample consists of 200,000 to 300,000 clones, about 87% of them appearing once. The specimen was peripheral blood. These TCRs come from a human donor in a cohort sampled during active COVID-19. Both conserved end residues are part of each CDR3. D genes are given only for firm matches. Expanded clones get a size class; other rows say once, few or many, or leave the size out.

clone_size j_call v_call d_call cdr3_nt cdr3_aa
NA TRBJ2-3 TRBV7-2 NA TGTGCCAGCAGCTTAGGGGGACTTGTTGTCACAGATACGCAGTATTTT CASSLGGLVVTDTQYF
NA TRBJ1-3 TRBV7-9 NA TGTGCCAGCAGCTTAGCGGGTACAGGGGGAAACACCATATATTTT CASSLAGTGGNTIYF
NA TRBJ2-5 TRBV12-3/TRBV12-4 TRBD1 TGTGCCAGCAGGGGACAGGGGACTGAGACCCAGTACTTC CASRGQGTETQYF
NA TRBJ2-5 TRBV23-1 TRBD1 TGCGCCAGCAGTCAACAACCACAGGGGTTCGAAGAGACCCAGTACTTC CASSQQPQGFEETQYF
NA TRBJ1-1 TRBV18 NA TGTGCCAGCTCCCGGGGGGCTGAAGCTTTCTTT CASSRGAEAFF
NA TRBJ1-6 TRBV4-3 NA TGCGCCAGCAGCCAAGGCGGGCCCGGACTGTCGCCCCTCCACTTT CASSQGGPGLSPLHF
NA TRBJ2-5 TRBV23-1 TRBD1 TGCGCCAGCAGTCAGACCGACAGGGGGGAAGAGACCCAGTACTTC CASSQTDRGEETQYF
NA TRBJ1-1 TRBV6-5 TRBD1 TGTGCCAGCTACAGGGGGATGAACACTGAAGCTTTCTTT CASYRGMNTEAFF
NA TRBJ1-1 TRBV5-1 TRBD1 TGCGCCAGCAGCCGGGACAGGGCAAGGGGCACTGAAGCTTTCTTT CASSRDRARGTEAFF
NA TRBJ2-7 TRBV9 NA TGTGCCAGCAGCGTAGGAGGCTCCCTTCGGGAGCAGTACTTC CASSVGGSLREQYF
NA TRBJ2-7 TRBV28 TRBD2 TGTGCCAGCAGTTCACGACAGCGGGAGTTCCTCTACGAGCAGTACTTC CASSSRQREFLYEQYF
NA TRBJ2-7 TRBV20-1 TRBD1 TGCAGTGCTAGTTCTCCGGACAGGGGCTTATACGAGCAGTACTTC CSASSPDRGLYEQYF
NA TRBJ1-6 TRBV5-1 TRBD1 TGCGCCAGCAGCTTAACCCCGACAGGGGGCCCTAATTCACCCCTCCACTTT CASSLTPTGGPNSPLHF
NA TRBJ2-7 TRBV5-6 NA TGTGCCAGCAGCTTCCGGACAGCGGGAACCTCTTACGAGCAGTACTTC CASSFRTAGTSYEQYF
NA TRBJ2-2 TRBV27 TRBD1 TGTGCCAGCAGTTTTAGGAAGTTGGGGACAGGGTTCGTCGCCGGGGAGCTGTTTTTT CASSFRKLGTGFVAGELFF
NA TRBJ2-7 TRBV7-9 NA TGTGCCAGCAGCCCCGGACAGTACGAGCAGTACTTC CASSPGQYEQYF
NA TRBJ1-5 TRBV4-3 TRBD1 TGCGCCAGCAGCCAAGCGACAGGGGGCGGTCAGCCCCAGCATTTT CASSQATGGGQPQHF
NA TRBJ1-1 TRBV6-5 TRBD1 TGTGCCAGCAGGAGGGGACAGATGAACACTGAAGCTTTCTTT CASRRGQMNTEAFF
NA TRBJ2-7 TRBV18 TRBD2 TGTGCCAGCTCACCACTACTAGCGCTTGAAACCTACGAGCAGTACTTC CASSPLLALETYEQYF
NA TRBJ1-6 TRBV19 TRBD1 TGTGCCAGTAGTCCTCAAGGGGGCGACAGGGTTAATTCACCCCTCCACTTT CASSPQGGDRVNSPLHF
NA TRBJ1-1 TRBV3-1/TRBV3-2 TRBD1 TGTGCCAGCAGCCAAGATCTGGGACAGGTGAACACTGAAGCTTTCTTT CASSQDLGQVNTEAFF
NA TRBJ2-7 TRBV20-1 NA TGCAGTGCTAGCCCAGTCCACGAGCAGTACTTC CSASPVHEQYF
many TRBJ2-1 TRBV4-2 TRBD2 TGTGCCAGCAGCCAAATTAGCGGGGGGATGAGCTCCTACAATGAGCAGTTCTTC CASSQISGGMSSYNEQFF
once TRBJ2-7 TRBV6-2/TRBV6-3 NA TGTGCCAGCAGTTACCCCCCGTCGGACAGAGCCTACGAGCAGTACTTC CASSYPPSDRAYEQYF
NA TRBJ1-4 TRBV5-4 TRBD1 TGTGCCAGCAGCTCCCAGGGGGCTGCAACTAATGAAAAACTGTTTTTT CASSSQGAATNEKLFF
NA TRBJ2-7 TRBV5-4 NA TGTGCCAGCAGCTTGGAACGGGAGAGCTACGAGCAGTACTTC CASSLERESYEQYF
NA TRBJ2-2 TRBV6-5 TRBD1 TGTGCCAGCAGTCGGACAGGACACACCGGGGAGCTGTTTTTT CASSRTGHTGELFF
NA TRBJ1-1 TRBV6-2/TRBV6-3 TRBD1 TGTGCCAGCAGTCCAAATACAGGGGGTGGAACTGAAGCTTTCTTT CASSPNTGGGTEAFF
once TRBJ1-6 TRBV4-1 TRBD1 TGCGCCAGCAGCCAAGACAGGGGGCGTGTGTCACCCCTCCACTTT CASSQDRGRVSPLHF
NA TRBJ1-5 TRBV5-1 NA TGCGCCAGCAGCTTGGCGGGACTGGGCAATCAGCCCCAGCATTTT CASSLAGLGNQPQHF
NA TRBJ2-3 TRBV7-9 TRBD2 TGTGCCAGCAGCCCCCGGCGAGCGGGAGTTGATACGCAGTATTTT CASSPRRAGVDTQYF
NA TRBJ2-1 TRBV7-6 TRBD1 TGTGCCAGCAGCCCAACACCGGGACAGGGGATGAATGAGCAGTTCTTC CASSPTPGQGMNEQFF
once TRBJ2-3 TRBV18 TRBD2 TGTGCCAGCTCACCAATCAGAGTAGCGGGAGGGAGCACAGATACGCAGTATTTT CASSPIRVAGGSTDTQYF
NA TRBJ1-4 TRBV28 TRBD1 TGTGCCAGCAGTTCCCAGACAGGGCCCCGGGAAAAACTGTTTTTT CASSSQTGPREKLFF
NA TRBJ1-1 TRBV5-1 NA TGCGCCAGCAGCTTGGATCCGAGTGTGGTCGCTGAAGCTTTCTTT CASSLDPSVVAEAFF
once TRBJ1-3 TRBV3-1/TRBV3-2 NA TGTGCCAGCAGCCAAGGCGGAAGCTCTGGAAACACCATATATTTT CASSQGGSSGNTIYF
NA TRBJ2-6 TRBV19 NA TGTGCCAGTAGTATAGTTAGGAGAGGCGGGGCCAACGTCCTGACTTTC CASSIVRRGGANVLTF
NA TRBJ1-2 TRBV5-1 TRBD1 TGCGCCAGCAGCTTGGGGACAGGGTTCGGCTACACCTTC CASSLGTGFGYTF
many TRBJ1-5 TRBV19 TRBD1 TGTGCCAGTAGTTCCGGGACAGCGAGCAATCAGCCCCAGCATTTT CASSSGTASNQPQHF
NA TRBJ2-7 TRBV7-2 TRBD2 TGTGCCAGCAGCTTAGAACTAGCGGGAGGCTACGAGCAGTACTTC CASSLELAGGYEQYF
NA TRBJ1-2 TRBV6-5 NA TGTGCCAGCAGCCGGGACAATCAGGGCTATGGCTACACCTTC CASSRDNQGYGYTF
NA TRBJ2-7 TRBV10-2 NA TGCGCCAGCCTCGCTGACGTGGGGGCCTCATACGAGCAGTACTTC CASLADVGASYEQYF
NA TRBJ1-1 TRBV5-1 NA TGCGCCAGCAGCGCTTACAGGGTACGGAACACTGAAGCTTTCTTT CASSAYRVRNTEAFF
NA TRBJ2-1 TRBV5-1 TRBD2 TGCGCCAGCAGCCGGGGGGGCCTGGCTAGCACCAATGAGCAGTTCTTC CASSRGGLASTNEQFF
NA TRBJ2-5 TRBV9 TRBD2 TGTGCCAGCAGCGTAGTGGCTAGCGGTCAAGAGACCCAGTACTTC CASSVVASGQETQYF
NA TRBJ2-7 TRBV20-1 TRBD1 TGCAGTGCCCTGGACAGGGACGAGCAGTACTTC CSALDRDEQYF
NA TRBJ1-1 TRBV11-2 NA TGTGCCAGCAGCTTGGGGCTCGGGTCGGCTTTCTTT CASSLGLGSAFF
once TRBJ2-3 TRBV14 TRBD1 TGTGCCAGCAGCCCTAACCCGGGACAGGGGGGGTACAGGAACACAGATACGCAGTATTTT CASSPNPGQGGYRNTDTQYF
once TRBJ1-2 TRBV28 TRBD1 TGTGCCAGCAGTTCCCACTCGACAGGGGGCAACTATGGCTACACCTTC CASSSHSTGGNYGYTF
many TRBJ1-2 TRBV6-2/TRBV6-3 NA TGTGCCAGCAGCAACTCAGGCAGCTATGGCTACACCTTC CASSNSGSYGYTF
few TRBJ2-1 TRBV9 TRBD1 TGTGCCAGCAGCGTAACAGCAGGGGGTGAGCAGTTCTTC CASSVTAGGEQFF
few TRBJ2-5 TRBV7-2 TRBD2 TGTGCCAGCAGCTTAGCGGGACCCGGGAGGGAGACCCAGTACTTC CASSLAGPGRETQYF
once TRBJ2-2 TRBV9 NA TGTGCCAGCAGCGCCCTGAGTGGGGAGCTGTTTTTT CASSALSGELFF
NA TRBJ2-1 TRBV12-5 NA TGTGCTAGTGGTTTCCCGAATGAGCAGTTCTTC CASGFPNEQFF
NA TRBJ1-5 TRBV5-8 NA TGTGCCAGCAGCTTGAGGGGCCCTCAGCCCCAGCATTTT CASSLRGPQPQHF
NA TRBJ1-2 TRBV11-2 NA TGTGCCAGCACCCAAACCGGGCCGAGGGATGGCTACACCTTC CASTQTGPRDGYTF
NA TRBJ2-1 TRBV3-1/TRBV3-2 NA TGTGCCAGCAGCCAAGTAGGGGTGGGCGACGCGAGGTTCTTC CASSQVGVGDARFF
once TRBJ2-5 TRBV6-5 TRBD2 TGTGCCAGCAGAACTAGCGGGCAAGAGACCCAGTACTTC CASRTSGQETQYF
NA TRBJ1-5 TRBV28 NA TGTGCCAGTCACGATCGCGGCATCTGGCATTTT CASHDRGIWHF